This T cell receptor (beta chain) appears in the sequencing data of a study of spatial heterogeneity in lung cancer. The time point denotes: sample taken at primary tumor resection. One entry per CDR3 protein, called by TCRdb with MiXCR from the 5' RACE reads. The data show approximately 92,000 distinct CDR3 sequences, more than 10% seen once. The CDR3 spans 16 residues. Looked up from germline, CDR1 is LGHNA and CDR2 is YSLEER. J was trimmed by 2 bases and V by 1 base; bases with no gene match: 4. This sequence was found in a male donor with early-stage non-small cell lung cancer. V and J are TRBV4-3 and TRBJ2-1, with 8 bases identical to TRBD2. The specimen was PBMCs, collected at surgery. CDR3 nucleotides: TGCGCCAGCAGCCAAGTTGCGGGGGGTACCTACAATGAGCAGTTCTTC. It yields the protein CASSQVAGGTYNEQFF.